This is a list of T cell receptor beta chains from one sample in a study of blood T cell repertoires in COVID-19. Method: immunoSEQ multiplex PCR; TCRdb's copy keeps in-frame clones and lacks some. Among about 160,000 clones listed, roughly 79% were seen once. Sequenced: peripheral blood. Source of these receptors: a woman of 80 years or more with acute or convalescent COVID-19. Each CDR3 is given with its conserved first and last residue. D genes are given only for firm matches. Clone size is not always given. Where it is, it says once, few, many or a class for expanded clones.

clone_size	v_call	j_call	d_call	cdr3_nt	cdr3_aa
NA	TRBV12-3/TRBV12-4	TRBJ1-2	TRBD1	TGTGCCAGCAGCGGACAGGGTTATGGCTACACCTTC	CASSGQGYGYTF
NA	TRBV7-9	TRBJ2-7	NA	TGTGCCAGCAGCTCCCAGGGCTACGAGCAGTACTTC	CASSSQGYEQYF
NA	TRBV24-1	TRBJ2-1	TRBD2	TGTGCCACCAGTGGCGATAGCGGGAACTCCTACAATGAGCAGTTCTTC	CATSGDSGNSYNEQFF
NA	TRBV19	TRBJ2-2	NA	TGTGCCAGTAGTATTCAGGATTCGACCGGGGAGCTGTTTTTT	CASSIQDSTGELFF
NA	TRBV3-1/TRBV3-2	TRBJ2-3	NA	TGTGCCAGCAGCCAAAGACCCACGGTGGAGCGCACAGATACGCAGTATTTT	CASSQRPTVERTDTQYF
NA	TRBV7-2	TRBJ2-1	TRBD2	TGTGCCAGCCTACGGGCTAGCGGGAGATTCGCGTTCTTC	CASLRASGRFAFF
NA	TRBV19	TRBJ1-6	TRBD1	TGTGCCAGTAGTAAACGGACAGGGGCATTCAATTCACCCCTCCACTTT	CASSKRTGAFNSPLHF
NA	TRBV21-1	TRBJ2-7	NA	TGTGCCAGCAGCCGAAGGGACAGCCGCTCGGAGCAGTACTTC	CASSRRDSRSEQYF
NA	TRBV7-2	TRBJ2-5	NA	TGTGCCAGCAGTCTTATGGGAGGACAAGAGACCCAGTACTTC	CASSLMGGQETQYF
NA	TRBV5-1	TRBJ1-1	TRBD1	TGCGCCAGCAGCACGGACAGGGGGATTATGAGCACTGAAGCTTTCTTT	CASSTDRGIMSTEAFF
NA	TRBV30	TRBJ2-1	TRBD1	TGTGCCTGGAAACAGGGGCCGGGCTCCTACAATGAGCAGTTCTTC	CAWKQGPGSYNEQFF
once	TRBV7-2	TRBJ2-5	TRBD1	TGTGCCAGCGCCAGGACAGGTTTTTTCCAAGAGACCCAGTACTTC	CASARTGFFQETQYF
NA	TRBV29-1	TRBJ1-1	NA	TGCAGCGTTCGGAGTTGGAACACTGAAGCTTTCTTT	CSVRSWNTEAFF
NA	TRBV29-1	TRBJ2-7	NA	TGCAGCGTCGGGTCCGGCTTAAGTGAGCAGTACTTC	CSVGSGLSEQYF
NA	TRBV5-1	TRBJ2-3	TRBD2	TGCGCCAGCAGCGTTGGACTAGCGGAAGCGGGGGATACGCAGTATTTT	CASSVGLAEAGDTQYF
NA	TRBV4-1	TRBJ2-1	TRBD1	TGCGCCAGCAGCCACCCCGGGACAGGGGGCAATGAGCAGTTCTTC	CASSHPGTGGNEQFF
NA	TRBV5-1	TRBJ2-2	TRBD2	TGCGCCAGCAGCCAACGGGACTACTCGAACACCGGGGAGCTGTTTTTT	CASSQRDYSNTGELFF
once	TRBV2	TRBJ1-2	TRBD1	TGTGCCAGCAGCGGACAGGGGAACTATGGCTACACCTTC	CASSGQGNYGYTF
NA	TRBV15	TRBJ2-1	NA	TGTGCCACCAGTGAGGGGGATGAGCAGTTCTTC	CATSEGDEQFF
NA	TRBV15	TRBJ2-2	NA	TGTGCCACCAGCAGAGATGGAGGGACCGGGGAGCTGTTTTTT	CATSRDGGTGELFF
NA	TRBV7-9	TRBJ2-7	TRBD2	TGTGCCAGTAGAAAGACTAGCGGGAGCAGCGAGCAGTACTTC	CASRKTSGSSEQYF
NA	TRBV7-8	TRBJ2-2	TRBD2	TGTGCCAGCAGCTCCAGGACTAGCGGGAGTGCCGGGGAGCTGTTTTTT	CASSSRTSGSAGELFF
NA	TRBV7-2	TRBJ1-2	TRBD1	TGTGCCAGCAGCTCCCCGGGACAGTATGGCTACACCTTC	CASSSPGQYGYTF
NA	TRBV18	TRBJ2-5	NA	TGTGCCAGCTCACCACCGAGTGCCGGGGAACAGACCCAGTACTTC	CASSPPSAGEQTQYF
few	TRBV11-2	TRBJ2-1	NA	TGTGCCAGCAGCGTCCGCGCGGGTGAGCAGTTCTTC	CASSVRAGEQFF
NA	TRBV6-1	TRBJ2-3	TRBD2	TGTGCCAGCATGTTAGCGGGGGTTAGCACAGATACGCAGTATTTT	CASMLAGVSTDTQYF
NA	TRBV5-4	TRBJ2-5	NA	TGTGCCAGCAGCTTGGATTTTCGTAGGGGACAAGAGACCCAGTACTTC	CASSLDFRRGQETQYF
NA	TRBV6-4	TRBJ2-3	NA	TGTGCCAGCAGTGTACTTGCACCAGATACGCAGTATTTT	CASSVLAPDTQYF
NA	TRBV6-5	TRBJ2-7	NA	TGTGCCAGCAGTTATAGTGGCGGGCGAGTGGGTTACGAGCAGTACTTC	CASSYSGGRVGYEQYF
NA	TRBV27	TRBJ1-1	NA	TGTGCCAGCAGTATCCTCGGGGGAAGAGGTACTGAAGCTTTCTTT	CASSILGGRGTEAFF
once	TRBV5-5	TRBJ2-1	NA	TGTGCCAGCAGCTTGTTAGGGGTGGGCTATGAGCAGTTCTTC	CASSLLGVGYEQFF
NA	TRBV5-1	TRBJ1-1	NA	TGCGCCAGCAGCTTGACAGGGATGAACACTGAAGCTTTCTTT	CASSLTGMNTEAFF
many	TRBV29-1	TRBJ1-3	NA	TGCAGCGTTGCTGCAGGGTCTGGAAACACCATATATTTT	CSVAAGSGNTIYF
NA	TRBV7-2	TRBJ2-3	NA	TGTGCCAGCAGCTTAAGATCCCGGAGAACAGATACGCAGTATTTT	CASSLRSRRTDTQYF
NA	TRBV3-1/TRBV3-2	TRBJ2-5	NA	TGTGCCAGCAGCCCAAGAACAATTCAAGAGACCCAGTACTTC	CASSPRTIQETQYF
NA	TRBV3-1/TRBV3-2	TRBJ2-4	TRBD1	TGTGCCAGCAGCCAAGGGGACAGGGGGCCGGACATTCAGTACTTC	CASSQGDRGPDIQYF
NA	TRBV5-1	TRBJ2-1	NA	TGCGCCAGCAGCTTGGAGAGGAATAGCGGCTACAATGAGCAGTTCTTC	CASSLERNSGYNEQFF
once	TRBV18	TRBJ1-1	NA	TGTGCCAGCTCAGTTGACAGGCAAGCAAAGATGACTGAAGCTTTCTTT	CASSVDRQAKMTEAFF
NA	TRBV5-4	TRBJ1-2	NA	TGTGCCAGCAGCTCGGGTCCCCTCTCCAACTATGGCTACACCTTC	CASSSGPLSNYGYTF
few	TRBV19	TRBJ2-7	TRBD2	TGTGCCAGTAGCTCCCGACTAGCGGGAGCCTACGAGCAGTACTTC	CASSSRLAGAYEQYF
once	TRBV6-5	TRBJ1-6	NA	TGTGCCAGCAGGACAGAGTTCTATAATTCACCCCTCCACTTT	CASRTEFYNSPLHF
NA	TRBV7-9	TRBJ1-2	NA	TGTGCCAGCAGCCCCGCCTTAATTTACAGGGTTGGCTACACCTTC	CASSPALIYRVGYTF
once	TRBV5-4	TRBJ1-1	NA	TGTGCCAGCAGCTGGGAGAGAACTGAAGCTTTCTTT	CASSWERTEAFF
NA	TRBV29-1	TRBJ2-6	NA	TGCAGCGCTAGGGGTCTCTCTGGGGCCAACGTCCTGACTTTC	CSARGLSGANVLTF